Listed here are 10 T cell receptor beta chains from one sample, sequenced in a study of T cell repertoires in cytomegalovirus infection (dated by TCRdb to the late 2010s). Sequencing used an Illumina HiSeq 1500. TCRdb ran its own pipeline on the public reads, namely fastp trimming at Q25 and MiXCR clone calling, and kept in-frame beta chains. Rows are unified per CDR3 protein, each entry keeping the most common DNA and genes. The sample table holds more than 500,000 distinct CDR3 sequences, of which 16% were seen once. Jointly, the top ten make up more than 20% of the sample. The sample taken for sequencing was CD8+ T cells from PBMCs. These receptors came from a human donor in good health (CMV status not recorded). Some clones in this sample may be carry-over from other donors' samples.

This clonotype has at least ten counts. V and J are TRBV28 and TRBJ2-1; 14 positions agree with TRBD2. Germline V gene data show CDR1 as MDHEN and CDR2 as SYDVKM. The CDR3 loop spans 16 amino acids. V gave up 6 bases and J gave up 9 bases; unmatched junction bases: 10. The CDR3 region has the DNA TGTGCCAGCAGGGCGGGACTAGCGGGAGTTTGGGGTGAGCAGTTCTTC. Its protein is CASRAGLAGVWGEQFF.

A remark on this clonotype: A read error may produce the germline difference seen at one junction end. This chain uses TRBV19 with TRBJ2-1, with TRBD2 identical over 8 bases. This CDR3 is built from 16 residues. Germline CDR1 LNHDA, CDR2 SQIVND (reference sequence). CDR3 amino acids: CDSSFNLGLAIHEQFF. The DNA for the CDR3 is TGTGACAGTAGTTTCAACCTCGGACTAGCAATCCATGAGCAGTTCTTC. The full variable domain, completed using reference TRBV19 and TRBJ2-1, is DGGITQSPKYLFRKEGQNVTLSCEQNLNHDAMYWYRQDPGQGLRLIYYSQIVNDFQKGDIAEGYSVSREKKESFPLTVTSAQKNPTAFYLCDSSFNLGLAIHEQFFGPGTRLTVL.

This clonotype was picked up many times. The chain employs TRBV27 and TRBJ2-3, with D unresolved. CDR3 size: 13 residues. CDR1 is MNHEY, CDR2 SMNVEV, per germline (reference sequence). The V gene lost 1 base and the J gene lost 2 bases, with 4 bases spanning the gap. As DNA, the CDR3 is TGTGCCAGCAGTTTATTGCCCACAGATACGCAGTATTTT. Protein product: CASSLLPTDTQYF.

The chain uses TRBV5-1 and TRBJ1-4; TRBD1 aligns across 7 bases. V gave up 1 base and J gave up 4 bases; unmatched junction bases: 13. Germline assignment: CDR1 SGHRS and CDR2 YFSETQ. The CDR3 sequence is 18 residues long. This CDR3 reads CASSLKEGQLSYNEKLFF. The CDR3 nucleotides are TGCGCCAGCAGCTTGAAGGAGGGACAGTTATCGTATAATGAAAAACTGTTTTTT.

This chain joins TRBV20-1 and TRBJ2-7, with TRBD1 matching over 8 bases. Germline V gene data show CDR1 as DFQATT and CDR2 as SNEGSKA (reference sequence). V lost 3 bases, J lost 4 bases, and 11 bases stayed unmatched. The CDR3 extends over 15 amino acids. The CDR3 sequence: CSARSTGGNLYEQYF. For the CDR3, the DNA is TGCAGTGCTAGGTCCACAGGGGGAAACCTTTACGAGCAGTACTTC.

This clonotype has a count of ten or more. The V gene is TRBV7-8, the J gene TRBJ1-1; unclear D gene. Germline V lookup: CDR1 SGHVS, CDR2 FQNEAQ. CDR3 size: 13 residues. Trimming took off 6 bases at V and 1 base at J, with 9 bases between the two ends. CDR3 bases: TGTGCCAGCAGGCTTAGTAAGAACACTGAAGCTTTCTTT. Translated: CASRLSKNTEAFF.

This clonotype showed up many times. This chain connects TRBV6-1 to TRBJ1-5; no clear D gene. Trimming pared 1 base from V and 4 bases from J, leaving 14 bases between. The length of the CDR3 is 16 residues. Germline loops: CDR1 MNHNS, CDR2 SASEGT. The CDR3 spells CASSEGRRYFNQPQHF. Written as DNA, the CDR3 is TGTGCCAGCAGTGAAGGACGGAGGTACTTTAATCAGCCCCAGCATTTT.

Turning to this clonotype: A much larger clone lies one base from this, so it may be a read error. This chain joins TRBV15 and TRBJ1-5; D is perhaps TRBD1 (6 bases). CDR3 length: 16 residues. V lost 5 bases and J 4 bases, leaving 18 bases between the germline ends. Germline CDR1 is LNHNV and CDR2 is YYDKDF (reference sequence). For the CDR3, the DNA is TGTGCCACCAGCCCACGCGGGCAGGGGAGGAATCAGCCCCAGCATTTT. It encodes CATSPRGQGRNQPQHF.

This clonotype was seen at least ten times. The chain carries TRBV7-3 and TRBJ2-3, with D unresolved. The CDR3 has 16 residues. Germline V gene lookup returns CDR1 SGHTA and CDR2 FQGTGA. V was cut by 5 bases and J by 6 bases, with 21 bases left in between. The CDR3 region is CASSMGTGPGWDTQYF. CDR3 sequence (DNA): TGTGCCAGCAGCATGGGCACGGGCCCTGGTTGGGATACGCAGTATTTT.

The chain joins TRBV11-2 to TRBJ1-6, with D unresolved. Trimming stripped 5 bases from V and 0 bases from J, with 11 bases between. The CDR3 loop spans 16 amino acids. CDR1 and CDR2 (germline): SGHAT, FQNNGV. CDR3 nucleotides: TGTGCCAGCAGCCCTTACACTTACTCCTATAATTCACCCCTCCACTTT. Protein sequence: CASSPYTYSYNSPLHF.